These 16 T cell receptor beta chains originate from one sample sequenced in a study of cytomegalovirus exposure and HLA in healthy donors. The primer mix had 60 Vbeta and 13 Jbeta primers. Repertoires were generated with immunoSEQ multiplex PCR, while TCRdb's copy carries only in-frame clones and drops some. The sample has about 190,000 clones; over 60% are singletons. Sequenced input: PBMCs. The receptor set was obtained from a man aged 30 to 39 in good health and CMV-seropositive.

The sample holds one count of this clone. One end of the junction fails to match germline, which may point to a read error. V gene TRBV6-1 combines with J gene TRBJ2-3; possibly TRBD2 for D (5 bases). The CDR3 has 14 amino acids. From germline, CDR1 is MNHNS and CDR2 SASEGT. The CDR3, as DNA: TGTGCCAGCAGTGGCCGCGCGGGTCCAGATGCGCAGTATTTT. Its translation: CASSGRAGPDAQYF.

This clone was counted between two and nine times. Other DNA sequences from this sample encode an identical CDR3 as well. The genes are TRBV28 and TRBJ2-7; 7 bases line up with TRBD2. Unmatched junction bases numbered 6, after V lost 4 bases and J lost 3 bases. This CDR3 has 14 residues. The germline V gene has CDR1 MDHEN and CDR2 SYDVKM. CDR3: CASSSPSGSYEQYF. CDR3 in DNA: TGTGCCAGCAGTTCCCCTAGCGGAAGCTACGAGCAGTACTTC.

The chain uses TRBV7-3 and TRBJ2-1, with 7 bases fitting TRBD2. This CDR3 is built from 14 residues. V trimming: 3 bases; J trimming: 5 bases; junction bases outside the gene matches: 4. CDR1 SGHTA and CDR2 FQGTGA come from the germline V gene. CDR3 nucleotides: TGTGCCAGCAGCTTTGGGCGGGGGAACAATGAGCAGTTCTTC. This codes for CASSFGRGNNEQFF.

CDR3 nucleotides: TGTGCCAGCAGCTTAGACGCAGGGGTCTACGAGCAGTACTTC. This translates into CASSLDAGVYEQYF. The rearrangement uses TRBV7-9 and TRBJ2-7, with a weak D call TRBD1 (6 bases). The CDR3 contains 14 residues. The germline V gene has CDR1 SEHNR and CDR2 FQNEAQ (reference sequence). V lost 1 base and J 3 bases, leaving 10 bases between the germline ends.

The chain couples TRBV21-1 to TRBJ2-7; TRBD2, as called in the table, went unchecked against the DNA. TRBV21-1 is recorded as a pseudogene. CDR3 size: 16 residues. The CDR3 coding sequence is TGTGCCAGCAGCAAAGCCCGGCGGGAGCCTTACTACGAGCAGTACTTC. Protein product: CASSKARREPYYEQYF.

The gene calls are TRBV7-2 and TRBJ1-6, with 10 bases matching TRBD1. Germline V lookup: CDR1 SGHTA, CDR2 FQGNSA. The CDR3 has 19 residues. The V segment lost 2 bases and the J segment 2 bases; nucleotides outside the gene matches: 9. The DNA for the CDR3 is TGTGCCAGCAGCTTAATCCAGGGACAGGGGATAGCCTATAATTCACCCCTCCACTTT. Its translation is CASSLIQGQGIAYNSPLHF. The variable domain in full, completed from reference TRBV7-2 and TRBJ1-6, reads GAGVSQSPSNKVTEKGKDVELRCDPISGHTALYWYRQSLGQGLEFLIYFQGNSAPDKSGLPSDRFSAERTGGSVSTLTIQRTQQEDSAVYLCASSLIQGQGIAYNSPLHFGNGTRLTVT.

The V gene is TRBV5-4, the J gene TRBJ1-2; D perhaps matches TRBD1 (6 bases). The CDR3 covers 13 residues. V lost 4 bases, J lost 4 bases, and 11 bases lay in between. Germline V gives CDR1 SGHNT, CDR2 YYREEE (reference sequence). The CDR3 region has the DNA TGTGCCAGCAGCGAACAGGGCCTCTATGGCTACACCTTC. It translates to CASSEQGLYGYTF.

The chain has TRBV7-9 and TRBJ1-1; the match to TRBD1 covers 8 bases. Trimming at V came to 5 bases and at J to 0 bases, leaving 5 bases not matched to a gene. The CDR3 covers 15 residues. CDR1 is SEHNR, CDR2 FQNEAQ, per germline (reference sequence). The CDR3 reads CASSPGTGMNTEAFF. CDR3 nucleotides: TGTGCCAGCAGCCCAGGGACAGGCATGAACACTGAAGCTTTCTTT.

The chain has TRBV7-9 and TRBJ2-5, with D possibly matching TRBD2 (5 bases). CDR3 size: 11 residues. The germline V and J ends were trimmed by 4 bases and 11 bases, with 11 bases remaining between them. In germline, CDR1 is SEHNR, CDR2 FQNEAQ (reference sequence). CDR3 sequence (DNA): TGTGCCAGCAGCTCGCGGGTATCGCAGTACTTC. Translated, it gives CASSSRVSQYF. Filled out from reference TRBV7-9 and TRBJ2-5, the complete variable domain reads DTGVSQNPRHKITKRGQNVTFRCDPISEHNRLYWYRQTLGQGPEFLTYFQNEAQLEKSRLLSDRFSAERPKGSFSTLEIQRTEQGDSAMYLCASSSRVSQYFGPGTRLLVL.

The V and J genes are TRBV6-5 and TRBJ2-3; D perhaps matches TRBD2 (6 bases). Trimming took 2 bases from V and 6 from J, leaving 9 bases between them. The CDR3 spans 13 residues. The V gene's germline CDR1 is MNHEY and CDR2 SVGAGI. DNA for the CDR3: TGTGCCAGCAGTTACACGGCGGGGGATACGCAGTATTTT. Amino acid sequence: CASSYTAGDTQYF.

DNA for the CDR3: TGTGCCAGCAGCTTGAAGCGGGGGCTATACAATGAGCAGTTCTTC. Translation gives CASSLKRGLYNEQFF. J is TRBJ2-1 and V is TRBV7-9, with 8 nucleotides matching TRBD2. The CDR3 is made up of 15 amino acids. The V and J ends lost 3 bases and 4 bases, in that order; junction bases with no gene match: 5. CDR1 is SEHNR and CDR2 is FQNEAQ in the germline V gene (reference sequence).

The table lists this clone with a few counts. V is TRBV11-2 and J is TRBJ2-1; 11 nucleotides agree with TRBD2. The CDR3 is made up of 16 amino acids. Unmatched junction bases numbered 12, after V lost 4 bases and J lost 10 bases. CDR1 and CDR2 (germline): SGHAT, FQNNGV. DNA of the CDR3: TGTGCCAGCAGCTCGAAACTAGCGGGAGTATTTGGCGAGCAGTTCTTC. Translated, it gives CASSSKLAGVFGEQFF.

In this sample, this clone turned up once. The chain combines TRBV4-3 with TRBJ2-3, with a weak D call TRBD1 (6 bases). The CDR3 loop spans 15 amino acids. Per the germline V gene, CDR1 is LGHNA and CDR2 is YSLEER. V was clipped by 1 base and J by 6 bases, with 14 bases between them. The CDR3 loop is CASSQGPGERDTQYF. Written as DNA, the CDR3 is TGCGCCAGCAGCCAAGGACCAGGGGAGAGGGATACGCAGTATTTT.

A few counts support this clone. The chain recombines TRBV4-2 with TRBJ2-1; possible D gene TRBD2, 5 bases. Germline CDR1 and CDR2: LGHNA and YNFKEQ. V dropped 4 bases and J dropped 9 bases, with 10 bases sitting between them. The CDR3 consists of 12 residues. CDR3 DNA: TGTGCCAGCAGCCCGTCTGGGAGTGAGCAGTTCTTC. Translating it yields CASSPSGSEQFF.

This chain joins TRBV5-1 and TRBJ2-5; 12 bases match TRBD1. V shed 4 bases, J shed 5 bases, and the junction held 12 bases outside the gene matches. The CDR3 consists of 17 residues. Germline V lookup: CDR1 SGHRS, CDR2 YFSETQ. The CDR3 sequence is CASSLTGTGGARETQYF. Here the CDR3 DNA reads TGCGCCAGCAGCCTCACGGGGACAGGGGGCGCGAGGGAGACCCAGTACTTC.

This rearrangement joins TRBV9 to TRBJ2-5; D unresolved. Trimming removed 0 bases from V and 1 base from J, with 10 bases in between. The CDR3 loop spans 15 amino acids. Germline CDR1 reads SGDLS; CDR2 reads YYNGEE. The CDR3 region is CASSVVGSSQETQYF. The CDR3 nucleotides are TGTGCCAGCAGCGTAGTGGGCTCGAGCCAAGAGACCCAGTACTTC.